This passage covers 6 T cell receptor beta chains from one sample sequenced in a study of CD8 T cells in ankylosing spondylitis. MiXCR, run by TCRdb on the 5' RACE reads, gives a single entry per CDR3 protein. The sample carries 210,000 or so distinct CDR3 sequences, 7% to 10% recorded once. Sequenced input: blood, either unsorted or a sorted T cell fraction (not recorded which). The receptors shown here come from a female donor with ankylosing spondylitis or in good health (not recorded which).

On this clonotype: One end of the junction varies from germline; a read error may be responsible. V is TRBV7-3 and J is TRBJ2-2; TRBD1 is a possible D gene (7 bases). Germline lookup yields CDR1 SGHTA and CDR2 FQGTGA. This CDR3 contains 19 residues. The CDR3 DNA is TGTACCAGCAGCCCCCTAGGAGGGGGCGCGTTATCGAACACCGGGGAGCTGTTTTTT. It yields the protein CTSSPLGGGALSNTGELFF.

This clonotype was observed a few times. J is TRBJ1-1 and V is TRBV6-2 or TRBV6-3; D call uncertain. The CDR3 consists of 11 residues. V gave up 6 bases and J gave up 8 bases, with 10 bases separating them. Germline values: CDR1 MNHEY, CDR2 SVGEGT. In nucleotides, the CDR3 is TGTGCCAGCAGGGCAGGAGGCGAAGCTTTCTTT. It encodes CASRAGGEAFF.

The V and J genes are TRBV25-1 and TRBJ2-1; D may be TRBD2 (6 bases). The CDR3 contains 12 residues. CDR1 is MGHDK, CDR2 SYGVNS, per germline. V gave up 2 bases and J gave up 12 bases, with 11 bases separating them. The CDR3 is CASSEIGTAQFF. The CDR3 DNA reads TGTGCCAGCAGTGAAATAGGGACTGCGCAGTTCTTC. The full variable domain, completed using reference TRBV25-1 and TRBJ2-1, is EADIYQTPRYLVIGTGKKITLECSQTMGHDKMYWYQQDPGMELHLIHYSYGVNSTEKGDLSSESTVSRIRTEHFPLTLESARPSHTSQYLCASSEIGTAQFFGPGTRLTVL.

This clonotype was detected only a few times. The CDR3 reads CASSLQDRANEQFF. The CDR3 DNA sequence: TGCGCCAGCAGTCTCCAGGACAGGGCCAATGAGCAGTTCTTC. The chain employs TRBV5-1 and TRBJ2-1; 8 bases align to TRBD1. This CDR3 is 14 amino acids long. Germline CDR1 and CDR2: SGHRS and YFSETQ. V lost 5 bases, J lost 6 bases, and 7 bases stayed unmatched.

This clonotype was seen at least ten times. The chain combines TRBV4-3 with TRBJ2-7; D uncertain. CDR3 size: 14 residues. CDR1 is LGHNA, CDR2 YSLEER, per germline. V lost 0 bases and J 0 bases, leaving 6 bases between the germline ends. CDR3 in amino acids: CASSQDSNSYEQYF. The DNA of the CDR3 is TGCGCCAGCAGCCAAGACAGCAACTCCTACGAGCAGTACTTC.

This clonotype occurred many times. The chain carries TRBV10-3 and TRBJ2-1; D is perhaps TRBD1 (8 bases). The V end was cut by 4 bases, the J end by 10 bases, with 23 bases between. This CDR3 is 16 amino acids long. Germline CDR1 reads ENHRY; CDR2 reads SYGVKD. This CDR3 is CAISAGGQVGFNEQFF. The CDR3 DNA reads TGTGCCATCAGTGCGGGGGGACAGGTGGGCTTTAACGAGCAGTTCTTC.